This TCR beta chain appears in the sequencing data of a study of blood T cells in healthy people across ages. The second PCR ran about 6 to 12 cycles with a sample-barcoded 5' primer and J-beta primers. Each CDR3 protein gets one entry after TCRdb re-called the 5' RACE reads with MiXCR. Among 550,000 to 750,000 distinct CDR3 sequences, roughly 21% were seen once, and the ten largest hold approximately 3.6%. V dropped 4 bases and J dropped 5; count of bases not matched to a gene: 3. Germline-derived CDR1 and CDR2 are GTSNPN and SVGIG (reference sequence). CDR3 length equals 13 residues. This chain uses TRBV30 with TRBJ2-5; TRBD2 matches at 11 bases. Sequencing was done on a sample of blood. This clonotype was obtained from a man in his 70s in good health. The CDR3 DNA sequence: TGTGCCTGGACTAGCGGGAGGTCGGAGACCCAGTACTTC. Residues: CAWTSGRSETQYF.